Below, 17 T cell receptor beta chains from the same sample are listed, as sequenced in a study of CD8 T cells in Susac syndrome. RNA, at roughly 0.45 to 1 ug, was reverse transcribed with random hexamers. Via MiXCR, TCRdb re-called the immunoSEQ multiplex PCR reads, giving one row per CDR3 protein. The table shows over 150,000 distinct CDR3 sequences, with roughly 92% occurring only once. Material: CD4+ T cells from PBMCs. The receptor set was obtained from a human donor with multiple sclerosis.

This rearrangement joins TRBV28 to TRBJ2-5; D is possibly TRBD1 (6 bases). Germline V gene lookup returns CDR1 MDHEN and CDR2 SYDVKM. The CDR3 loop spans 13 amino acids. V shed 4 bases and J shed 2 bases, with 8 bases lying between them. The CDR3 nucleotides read TGTGCCAGCAGTTCTGGACAGCAAGAGACCCAGTACTTC. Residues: CASSSGQQETQYF.

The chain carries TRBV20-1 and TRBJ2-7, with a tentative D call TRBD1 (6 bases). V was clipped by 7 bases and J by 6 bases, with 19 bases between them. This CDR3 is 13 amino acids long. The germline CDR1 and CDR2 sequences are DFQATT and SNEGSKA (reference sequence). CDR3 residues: CSGRDTIRGEQYF. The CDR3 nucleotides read TGCAGTGGCCGGGACACCATTAGGGGCGAGCAGTACTTC.

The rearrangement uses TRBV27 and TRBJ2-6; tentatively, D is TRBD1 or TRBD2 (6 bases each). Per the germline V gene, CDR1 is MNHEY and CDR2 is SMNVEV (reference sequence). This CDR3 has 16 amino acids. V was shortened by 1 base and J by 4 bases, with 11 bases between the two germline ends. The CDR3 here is CASSLWGAGGANVLTF. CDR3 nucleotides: TGTGCCAGCAGTTTATGGGGGGCAGGCGGGGCCAACGTCCTGACTTTC.

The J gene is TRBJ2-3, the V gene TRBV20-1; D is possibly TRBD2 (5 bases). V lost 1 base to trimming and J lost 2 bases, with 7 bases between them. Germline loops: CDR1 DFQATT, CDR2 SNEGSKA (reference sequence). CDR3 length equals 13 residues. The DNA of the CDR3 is TGCAGTGCTAGAGTCGGGAACACAGATACGCAGTATTTT. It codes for CSARVGNTDTQYF.

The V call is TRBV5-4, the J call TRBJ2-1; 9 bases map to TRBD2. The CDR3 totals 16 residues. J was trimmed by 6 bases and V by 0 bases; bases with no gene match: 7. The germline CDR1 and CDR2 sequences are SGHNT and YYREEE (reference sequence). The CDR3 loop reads CASSLGRSGGPNEQFF. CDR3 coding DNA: TGTGCCAGCAGCTTGGGGCGGAGCGGGGGGCCCAATGAGCAGTTCTTC.

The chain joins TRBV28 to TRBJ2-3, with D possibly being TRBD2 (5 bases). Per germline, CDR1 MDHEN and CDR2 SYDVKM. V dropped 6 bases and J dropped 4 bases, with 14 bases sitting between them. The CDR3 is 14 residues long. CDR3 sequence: CASRTGVGSDTQYF. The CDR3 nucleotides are TGTGCCAGCAGGACCGGGGTGGGCTCAGATACGCAGTATTTT.

CDR3 amino acids: CASSHLRGANTGELFF. In DNA form, the CDR3 reads TGCGCCAGCAGCCATTTGAGGGGGGCAAACACCGGGGAGCTGTTTTTT. The V and J genes are TRBV4-3 and TRBJ2-2; D possibly uses TRBD1 or TRBD2 (6 bases each). This CDR3 has 16 residues. Trimming shortened V by 3 bases and J by 2 bases, and 13 bases separated the two germline ends. Germline V lookup: CDR1 LGHNA, CDR2 YSLEER.

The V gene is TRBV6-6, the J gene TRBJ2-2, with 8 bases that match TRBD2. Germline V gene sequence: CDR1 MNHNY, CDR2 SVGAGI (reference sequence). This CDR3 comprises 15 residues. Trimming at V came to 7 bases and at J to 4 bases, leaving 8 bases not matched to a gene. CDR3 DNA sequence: TGTGCCAGCACCCCCGGGGGGGCGAGCACCGGGGAGCTGTTTTTT. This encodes CASTPGGASTGELFF.

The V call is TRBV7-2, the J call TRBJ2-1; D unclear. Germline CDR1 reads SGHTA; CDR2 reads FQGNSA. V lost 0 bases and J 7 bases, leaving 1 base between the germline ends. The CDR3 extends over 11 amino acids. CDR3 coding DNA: TGTGCCAGCAGCTTAGCGAATGAGCAGTTCTTC. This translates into CASSLANEQFF.

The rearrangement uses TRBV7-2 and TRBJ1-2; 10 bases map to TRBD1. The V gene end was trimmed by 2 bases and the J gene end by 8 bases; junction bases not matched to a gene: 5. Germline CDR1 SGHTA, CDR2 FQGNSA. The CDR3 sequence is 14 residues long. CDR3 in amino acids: CASSLIGQGVGYTF. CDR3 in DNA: TGTGCCAGCAGCTTAATCGGACAGGGGGTGGGCTACACCTTC.

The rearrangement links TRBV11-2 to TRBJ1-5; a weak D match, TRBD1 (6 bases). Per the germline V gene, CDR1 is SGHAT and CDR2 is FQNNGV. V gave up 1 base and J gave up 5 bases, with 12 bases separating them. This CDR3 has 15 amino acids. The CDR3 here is CASSLGRTAHQPQHF. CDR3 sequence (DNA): TGTGCCAGCAGCTTAGGCCGGACAGCTCATCAGCCCCAGCATTTT.

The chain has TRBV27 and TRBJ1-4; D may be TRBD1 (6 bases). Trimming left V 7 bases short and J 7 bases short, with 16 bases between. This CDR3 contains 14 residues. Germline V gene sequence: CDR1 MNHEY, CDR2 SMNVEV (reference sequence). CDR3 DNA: TGTGCCAGCACCCGTACAGGGTTAGGTGAAAAACTGTTTTTT. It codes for CASTRTGLGEKLFF.

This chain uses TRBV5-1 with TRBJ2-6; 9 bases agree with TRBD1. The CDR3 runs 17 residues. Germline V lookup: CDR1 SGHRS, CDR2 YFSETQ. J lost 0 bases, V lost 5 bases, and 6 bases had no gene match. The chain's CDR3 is CASRRDRAHSGANVLTF. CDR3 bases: TGCGCCAGCAGGCGGGACAGGGCGCACTCTGGGGCCAACGTCCTGACTTTC. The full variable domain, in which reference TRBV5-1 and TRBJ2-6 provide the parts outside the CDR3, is KAGVTQTPRYLIKTRGQQVTLSCSPISGHRSVSWYQQTPGQGLQFLFEYFSETQRNKGNFPGRFSGRQFSNSRSEMNVSTLELGDSALYLCASRRDRAHSGANVLTFGAGSRLTVL.

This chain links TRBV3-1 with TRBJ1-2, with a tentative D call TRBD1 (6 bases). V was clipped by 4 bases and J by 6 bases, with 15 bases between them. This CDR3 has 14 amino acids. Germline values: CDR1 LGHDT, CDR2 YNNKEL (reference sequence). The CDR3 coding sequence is TGTGCCAGCAGCCGATGGGACACAGGGAATGGCTACACCTTC. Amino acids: CASSRWDTGNGYTF.

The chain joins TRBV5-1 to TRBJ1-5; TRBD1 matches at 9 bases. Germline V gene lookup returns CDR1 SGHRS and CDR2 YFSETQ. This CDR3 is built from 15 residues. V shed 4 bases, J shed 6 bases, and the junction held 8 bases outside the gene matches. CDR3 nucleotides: TGCGCCAGCAGCCTCACAGGGGGCGCCGGTCAGCCCCAGCATTTT. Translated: CASSLTGGAGQPQHF. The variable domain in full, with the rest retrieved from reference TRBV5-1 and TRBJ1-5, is KAGVTQTPRYLIKTRGQQVTLSCSPISGHRSVSWYQQTPGQGLQFLFEYFSETQRNKGNFPGRFSGRQFSNSRSEMNVSTLELGDSALYLCASSLTGGAGQPQHFGDGTRLSIL.

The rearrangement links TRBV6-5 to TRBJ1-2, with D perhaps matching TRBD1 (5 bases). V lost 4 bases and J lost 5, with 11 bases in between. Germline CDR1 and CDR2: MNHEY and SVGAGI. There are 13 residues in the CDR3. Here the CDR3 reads CASSFEQGYGYTF. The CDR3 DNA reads TGTGCCAGCAGTTTCGAGCAGGGATATGGCTACACCTTC.

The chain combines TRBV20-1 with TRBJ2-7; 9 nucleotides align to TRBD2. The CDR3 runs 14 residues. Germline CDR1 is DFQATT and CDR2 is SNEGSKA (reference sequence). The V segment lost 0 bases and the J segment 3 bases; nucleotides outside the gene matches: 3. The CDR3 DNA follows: TGCAGTGCTAGAGAGGAAGCGGGAGGCTACGAGCAGTACTTC. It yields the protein CSAREEAGGYEQYF.